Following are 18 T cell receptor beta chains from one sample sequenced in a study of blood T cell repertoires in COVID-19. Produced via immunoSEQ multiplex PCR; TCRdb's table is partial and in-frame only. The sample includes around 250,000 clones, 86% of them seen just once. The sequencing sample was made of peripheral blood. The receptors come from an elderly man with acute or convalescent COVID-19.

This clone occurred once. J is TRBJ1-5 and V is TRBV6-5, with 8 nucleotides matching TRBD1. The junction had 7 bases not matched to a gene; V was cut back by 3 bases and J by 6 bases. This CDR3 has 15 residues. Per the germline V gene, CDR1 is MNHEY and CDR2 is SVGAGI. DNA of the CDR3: TGTGCCAGCAGTTATTCGCAGGGGGCGATTCAGCCCCAGCATTTT. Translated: CASSYSQGAIQPQHF.

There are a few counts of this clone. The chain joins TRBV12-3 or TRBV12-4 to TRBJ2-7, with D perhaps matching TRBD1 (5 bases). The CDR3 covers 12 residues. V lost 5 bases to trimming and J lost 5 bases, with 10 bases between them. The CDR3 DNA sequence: TGTGCCAGCAGTCGTCAGGGAAACGAGCAGTACTTC. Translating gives CASSRQGNEQYF.

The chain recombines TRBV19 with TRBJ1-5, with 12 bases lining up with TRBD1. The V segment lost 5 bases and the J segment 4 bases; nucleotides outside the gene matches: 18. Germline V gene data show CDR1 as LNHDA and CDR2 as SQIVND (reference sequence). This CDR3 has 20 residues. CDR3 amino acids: CASSLPRDRGLSRGNQPQHF. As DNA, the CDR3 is TGTGCCAGTAGTCTCCCCCGGGACAGGGGGCTGAGTCGGGGGAATCAGCCCCAGCATTTT.

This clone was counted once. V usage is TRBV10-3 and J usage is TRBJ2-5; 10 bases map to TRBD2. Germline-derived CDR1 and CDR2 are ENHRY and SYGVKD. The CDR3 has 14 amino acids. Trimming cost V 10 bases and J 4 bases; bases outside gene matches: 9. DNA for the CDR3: TGTGCCAGCCGGGAGCGGGAGGGCGGAGAGACCCAGTACTTC. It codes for CASREREGGETQYF.

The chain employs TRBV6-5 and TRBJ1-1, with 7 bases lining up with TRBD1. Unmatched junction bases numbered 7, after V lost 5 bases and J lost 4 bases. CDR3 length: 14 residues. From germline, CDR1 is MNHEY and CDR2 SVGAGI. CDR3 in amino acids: CASSPGTAITEAFF. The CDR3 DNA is TGTGCCAGCAGTCCCGGGACAGCGATCACTGAAGCTTTCTTT.

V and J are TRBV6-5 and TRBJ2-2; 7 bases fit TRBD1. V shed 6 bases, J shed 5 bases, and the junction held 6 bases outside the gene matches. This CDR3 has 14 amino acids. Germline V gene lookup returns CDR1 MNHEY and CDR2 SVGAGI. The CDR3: CASRTGTVTGELFF. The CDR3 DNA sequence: TGTGCCAGCAGGACGGGGACAGTTACCGGGGAGCTGTTTTTT.

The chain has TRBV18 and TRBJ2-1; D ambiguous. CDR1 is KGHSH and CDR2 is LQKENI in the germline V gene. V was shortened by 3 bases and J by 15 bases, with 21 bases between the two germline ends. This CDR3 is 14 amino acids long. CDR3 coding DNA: TGTGCCAGCTCACCTACCCCGGAGCGAGACGGCGGGTTCTTC. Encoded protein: CASSPTPERDGGFF.

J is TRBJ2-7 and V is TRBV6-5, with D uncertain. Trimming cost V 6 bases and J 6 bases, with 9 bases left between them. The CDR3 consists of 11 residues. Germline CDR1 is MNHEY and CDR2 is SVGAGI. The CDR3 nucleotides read TGTGCCAGCAGGAGTCCTGGCGAGCAGTACTTC. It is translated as CASRSPGEQYF.

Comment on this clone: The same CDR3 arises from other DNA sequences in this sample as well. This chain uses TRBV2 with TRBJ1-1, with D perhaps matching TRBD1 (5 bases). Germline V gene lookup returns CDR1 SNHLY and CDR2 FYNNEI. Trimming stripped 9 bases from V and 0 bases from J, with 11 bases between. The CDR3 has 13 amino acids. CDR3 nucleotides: TGTGCCAGTCGTCAGGGCGTGAACACTGAAGCTTTCTTT. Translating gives CASRQGVNTEAFF. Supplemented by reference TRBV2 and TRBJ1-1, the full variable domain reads EPEVTQTPSHQVTQMGQEVILRCVPISNHLYFYWYRQILGQKVEFLVSFYNNEISEKSEIFDDQFSVERPDGSNFTLKIRSTKLEDSAMYFCASRQGVNTEAFFGQGTRLTVV.

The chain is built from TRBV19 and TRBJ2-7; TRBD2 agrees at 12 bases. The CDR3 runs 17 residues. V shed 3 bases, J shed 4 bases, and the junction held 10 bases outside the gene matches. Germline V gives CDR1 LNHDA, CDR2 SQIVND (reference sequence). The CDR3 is CASSITLLAGGGYEQYF. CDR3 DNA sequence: TGTGCCAGTAGTATCACCCTACTAGCGGGAGGCGGGTACGAGCAGTACTTC.

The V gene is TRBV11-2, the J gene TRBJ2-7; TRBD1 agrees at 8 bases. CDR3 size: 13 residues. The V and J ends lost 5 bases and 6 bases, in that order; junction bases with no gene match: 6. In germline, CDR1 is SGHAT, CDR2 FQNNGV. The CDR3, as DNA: TGTGCCAGCAGCCCGGACAGGGAGCTCGAGCAGTACTTC. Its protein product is CASSPDRELEQYF.

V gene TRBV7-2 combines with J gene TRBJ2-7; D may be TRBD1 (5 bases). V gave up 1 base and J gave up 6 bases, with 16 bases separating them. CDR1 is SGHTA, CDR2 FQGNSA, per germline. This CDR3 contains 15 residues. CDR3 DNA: TGTGCCAGCAGCTTAGTTGGATCTACAGGTGGCGAGCAGTACTTC. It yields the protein CASSLVGSTGGEQYF.

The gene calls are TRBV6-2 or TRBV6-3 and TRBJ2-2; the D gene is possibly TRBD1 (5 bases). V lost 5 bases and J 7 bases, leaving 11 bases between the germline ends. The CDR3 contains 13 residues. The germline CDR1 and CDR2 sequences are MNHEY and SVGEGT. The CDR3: CASSHPQGGELFF. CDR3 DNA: TGTGCCAGCAGTCACCCCCAGGGCGGGGAGCTGTTTTTT.

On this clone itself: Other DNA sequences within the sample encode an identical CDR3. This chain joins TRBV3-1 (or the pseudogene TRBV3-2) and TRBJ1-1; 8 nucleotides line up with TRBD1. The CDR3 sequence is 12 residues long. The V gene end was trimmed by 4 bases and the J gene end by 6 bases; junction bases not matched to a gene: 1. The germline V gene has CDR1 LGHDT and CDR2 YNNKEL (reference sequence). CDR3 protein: CASSLTGAEAFF. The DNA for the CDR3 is TGTGCCAGCAGCCTGACAGGGGCTGAAGCTTTCTTT.

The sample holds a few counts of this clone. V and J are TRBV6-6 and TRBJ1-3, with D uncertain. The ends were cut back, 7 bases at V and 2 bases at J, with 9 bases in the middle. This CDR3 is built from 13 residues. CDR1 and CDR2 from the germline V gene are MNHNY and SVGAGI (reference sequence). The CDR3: CASMVVAGNTIYF. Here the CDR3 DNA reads TGTGCCAGCATGGTAGTGGCTGGAAACACCATATATTTT.

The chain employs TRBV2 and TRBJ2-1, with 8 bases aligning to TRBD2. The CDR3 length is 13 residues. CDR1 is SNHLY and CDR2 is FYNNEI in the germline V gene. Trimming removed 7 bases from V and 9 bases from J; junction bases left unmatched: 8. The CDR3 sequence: CASNREGLSEQFF. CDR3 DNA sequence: TGTGCCAGCAATCGGGAGGGCCTCAGTGAGCAGTTCTTC. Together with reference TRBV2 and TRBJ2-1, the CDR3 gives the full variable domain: EPEVTQTPSHQVTQMGQEVILRCVPISNHLYFYWYRQILGQKVEFLVSFYNNEISEKSEIFDDQFSVERPDGSNFTLKIRSTKLEDSAMYFCASNREGLSEQFFGPGTRLTVL.

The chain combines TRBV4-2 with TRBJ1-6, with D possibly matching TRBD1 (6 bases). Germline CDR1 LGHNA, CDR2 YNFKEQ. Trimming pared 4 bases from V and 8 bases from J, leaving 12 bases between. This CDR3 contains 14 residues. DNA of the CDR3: TGTGCCAGCAGCCGGTCCAGACAGGATTCACCCCTCCACTTT. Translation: CASSRSRQDSPLHF.

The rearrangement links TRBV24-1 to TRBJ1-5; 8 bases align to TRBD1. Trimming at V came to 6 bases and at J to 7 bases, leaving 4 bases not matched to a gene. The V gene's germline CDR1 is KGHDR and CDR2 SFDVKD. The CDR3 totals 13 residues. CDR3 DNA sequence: TGTGCCACCAGTCTGACAGGGGAACAGCCCCAGCATTTT. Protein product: CATSLTGEQPQHF.